The next 12 T cell receptor beta chains were all read from a single sample in a study of T cell responses to AZD1222 COVID-19 vaccine. Sequencing was performed with immunoSEQ multiplex PCR; in TCRdb, only in-frame clones are kept and a portion is missing. The profile shows 150,000 to 200,000 clones, roughly 88% of them singletons. The material was peripheral blood, obtained 28 days after the second AZD1222 dose. These receptors all come from an adult who received the AZD1222 COVID-19 vaccine.

The genes are TRBV28 and TRBJ1-2, with TRBD1 identical over 8 bases. This CDR3 contains 15 residues. With 5 bases clipped from V and 7 bases from J, the junction kept 12 bases outside the gene matches. Per germline, CDR1 MDHEN and CDR2 SYDVKM. For the CDR3, the DNA is TGTGCCAGCAGTACCCCCCCAGGGGGCACGGGTGGCTACACCTTC. Protein sequence: CASSTPPGGTGGYTF.

The chain employs TRBV5-4 and TRBJ2-6; no clear D gene. Trimming removed 3 bases from V and 0 bases from J, with 7 bases in between. In germline, CDR1 is SGHNT, CDR2 YYREEE (reference sequence). The CDR3 has 15 residues. The CDR3 nucleotides are TGTGCCAGCAGCTCGACCCGCTCTGGGGCCAACGTCCTGACTTTC. Translating gives CASSSTRSGANVLTF. The full variable domain, rest sourced from reference TRBV5-4 and TRBJ2-6, is ETGVTQSPTHLIKTRGQQVTLRCSSQSGHNTVSWYQQALGQGPQFIFQYYREEENGRGNFPPRFSGLQFPNYSSELNVNALELDDSALYLCASSSTRSGANVLTFGAGSRLTVL.

This clone turned up a few times. The rearrangement links TRBV7-8 to TRBJ1-5; tentatively, D is TRBD1 (6 bases). The germline V and J ends were trimmed by 5 bases and 6 bases, with 17 bases remaining between them. The CDR3 extends over 15 amino acids. Germline V lookup: CDR1 SGHVS, CDR2 FQNEAQ. The CDR3 loop is CASSQGTRDGQPQHF. The DNA of the CDR3 is TGTGCCAGCAGCCAAGGGACAAGGGATGGTCAGCCCCAGCATTTT.

The rearrangement joins TRBV19 to TRBJ2-1; D is possibly TRBD1 (6 bases). Germline values: CDR1 LNHDA, CDR2 SQIVND (reference sequence). The CDR3 loop spans 12 amino acids. V was cut by 4 bases and J by 15 bases, with 16 bases left in between. The CDR3 here is CASSSDRSTPFF. The CDR3 region has the DNA TGTGCCAGTAGTAGCGACAGGAGTACCCCGTTCTTC.

The CDR3 loop is CASGEGVSQPQHF. CDR3 nucleotides: TGTGCCAGCGGGGAGGGTGTCAGTCAGCCCCAGCATTTT. The chain combines TRBV3-1 (or the pseudogene TRBV3-2) with TRBJ1-5, with D unresolved. CDR3 size: 13 residues. The V end lost 8 bases, the J end lost 6 bases, and 14 bases lay between the germline ends. Germline V CDR1 and CDR2: LGHDT, YNNKEL (reference sequence).

The table lists this clone with a count of one. This rearrangement joins TRBV28 to TRBJ2-6, with D perhaps matching TRBD1 (5 bases). The V gene lost 7 bases and the J gene lost 0 bases, with 13 bases spanning the gap. This CDR3 is built from 16 residues. The germline V gene encodes CDR1 MDHEN and CDR2 SYDVKM. In DNA, the CDR3 is TGTGCCAGCACCCGGACACCTGTCTCTGGGGCCAACGTCCTGACTTTC. Its translation is CASTRTPVSGANVLTF.

V and J are TRBV9 and TRBJ2-3; 9 bases agree with TRBD2. CDR1 and CDR2 from the germline V gene are SGDLS and YYNGEE. This CDR3 comprises 15 residues. With 0 bases clipped from V and 6 bases from J, the junction kept 5 bases outside the gene matches. CDR3 residues: CASSVGAGGPDTQYF. In DNA form, the CDR3 reads TGTGCCAGCAGCGTAGGCGCGGGGGGGCCGGATACGCAGTATTTT.

This clone has only a few counts. The genes are TRBV7-9 and TRBJ2-7, with D perhaps TRBD1 (5 bases). Per the germline V gene, CDR1 is SEHNR and CDR2 is FQNEAQ (reference sequence). The CDR3 runs to 15 residues. V shed 5 bases and J shed 4 bases, with 18 bases lying between them. The CDR3 spells CASSPNPVTAYEQYF. DNA for the CDR3: TGTGCCAGCAGCCCCAATCCGGTGACAGCGTACGAGCAGTACTTC.

V and J are TRBV5-4 and TRBJ2-2; D is uncertain. Trimming took off 0 bases at V and 0 bases at J, with 3 bases between the two ends. CDR1 is SGHNT and CDR2 is YYREEE in the germline V gene (reference sequence). This CDR3 spans 14 amino acids. The CDR3 coding sequence is TGTGCCAGCAGCTTGGCCTCGAACACCGGGGAGCTGTTTTTT. Its translation: CASSLASNTGELFF.

This clone occurred once. This chain connects TRBV5-6 to TRBJ2-2, with 11 bases fitting TRBD1. The CDR3 has 16 residues. Germline V CDR1 and CDR2: SGHDT, YYEEEE. V gave up 0 bases and J gave up 6 bases; unmatched junction bases: 4. The CDR3 DNA sequence: TGTGCCAGCAGCTTGGCCCGGACAGGGGGCCCCGGGGAGCTGTTTTTT. The encoded protein is CASSLARTGGPGELFF.

V is TRBV29-1 and J is TRBJ2-5; D might be TRBD1 (6 bases). Germline-derived CDR1 and CDR2 are SQVTM and ANQGSEA. The V and J ends lost 4 bases and 2 bases respectively, with 14 bases between them. This CDR3 contains 14 residues. The CDR3, as DNA: TGCAGCGTTGTTCCTCAGGGGCAACAAGAGACCCAGTACTTC. This gives the protein CSVVPQGQQETQYF.

The chain combines TRBV4-1 with TRBJ1-2; no firm D call. The ends were cut back, 0 bases at V and 4 bases at J, with 15 bases in the middle. CDR3 length equals 16 residues. Germline V gene lookup returns CDR1 MGHRA and CDR2 YSYEKL. CDR3 DNA sequence: TGCGCCAGCAGCCAAGATCTGGTTGCGGTGATCTATGGCTACACCTTC. It codes for CASSQDLVAVIYGYTF.